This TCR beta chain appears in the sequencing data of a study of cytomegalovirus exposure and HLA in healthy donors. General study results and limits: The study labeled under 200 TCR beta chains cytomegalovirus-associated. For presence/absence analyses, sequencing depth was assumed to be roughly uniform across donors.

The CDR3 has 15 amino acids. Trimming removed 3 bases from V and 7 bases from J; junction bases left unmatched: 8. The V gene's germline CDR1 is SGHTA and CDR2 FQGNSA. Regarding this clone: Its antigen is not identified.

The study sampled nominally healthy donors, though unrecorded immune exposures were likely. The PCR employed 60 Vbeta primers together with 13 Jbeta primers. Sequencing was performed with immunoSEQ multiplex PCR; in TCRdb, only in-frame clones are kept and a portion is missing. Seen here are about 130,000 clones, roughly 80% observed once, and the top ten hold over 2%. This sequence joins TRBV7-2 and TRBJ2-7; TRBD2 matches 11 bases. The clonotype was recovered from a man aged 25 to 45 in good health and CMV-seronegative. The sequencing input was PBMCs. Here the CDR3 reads CASSFSGLAGSEQYF. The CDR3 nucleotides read TGTGCCAGCAGCTTCTCCGGACTAGCGGGTAGTGAGCAGTACTTC.